One and the same sample provided the 10 T cell receptor beta chains below, sequenced in a study of blood T cell repertoires in COVID-19. TCRdb keeps only in-frame clones here, not all; method: immunoSEQ multiplex PCR. The sample holds a few hundred thousand clones; about 89% are singletons and the top ten take 9.5%. Sequencing was performed on PBMCs or T cells enriched from blood (not recorded which). Every receptor here comes from a woman aged 40 to 50 who had recovered from COVID-19.

This sequence joins TRBV11-1 and TRBJ1-1; D remains ambiguous. Germline V CDR1 and CDR2: SGHAT, FQDESV (reference sequence). Trimming cost V 1 base and J 0 bases, with 12 bases left between them. The CDR3 extends over 16 amino acids. CDR3 residues: CASSLVVNTLNTEAFF. CDR3 bases: TGTGCCAGCAGCTTAGTGGTAAATACATTGAACACTGAAGCTTTCTTT.

The rearrangement links TRBV30 to TRBJ2-1; 7 bases are a match to TRBD1. Germline V gives CDR1 GTSNPN, CDR2 SVGIG (reference sequence). The junction had 10 bases not matched to a gene; V was cut back by 1 base and J by 4 bases. CDR3 length equals 16 residues. This CDR3 reads CAWSGQGYPLYNEQFF. The DNA for the CDR3 is TGTGCCTGGAGTGGACAGGGATATCCCCTTTACAATGAGCAGTTCTTC.

The chain couples TRBV7-9 to TRBJ2-1; no definite D call. This CDR3 region has 13 residues. Germline-derived CDR1 and CDR2 are SEHNR and FQNEAQ (reference sequence). The germline V and J ends were trimmed by 4 bases and 4 bases, with 8 bases remaining between them. CDR3 DNA: TGTGCCAGCAGCTACTTTGAGTACAATGAGCAGTTCTTC. This gives the protein CASSYFEYNEQFF.

The chain joins TRBV5-1 to TRBJ1-2, with D uncertain. Germline CDR1 reads SGHRS; CDR2 reads YFSETQ. CDR3 length equals 16 residues. Trimming pared 0 bases from V and 0 bases from J, leaving 12 bases between. This chain's CDR3 is CASSLGYQLANYGYTF. The CDR3 DNA follows: TGCGCCAGCAGCTTGGGATACCAATTAGCTAACTATGGCTACACCTTC. Full variable domain (remainder filled in from reference TRBV5-1 and TRBJ1-2): KAGVTQTPRYLIKTRGQQVTLSCSPISGHRSVSWYQQTPGQGLQFLFEYFSETQRNKGNFPGRFSGRQFSNSRSEMNVSTLELGDSALYLCASSLGYQLANYGYTFGSGTRLTVV.

The chain links TRBV20-1 to TRBJ2-2, with D maybe TRBD2 (5 bases). V lost 3 bases to trimming and J lost 0 bases, with 11 bases between them. The germline gives CDR1 DFQATT, CDR2 SNEGSKA (reference sequence). This CDR3 is 15 amino acids long. The DNA for the CDR3 is TGCAGTGCTAGTGAGGGCGAACCGAACACCGGGGAGCTGTTTTTT. Its protein is CSASEGEPNTGELFF.

This clone has just a few counts. V gene TRBV6-5 combines with J gene TRBJ2-5, with 7 positions matching TRBD1. With 6 bases clipped from V and 4 bases from J, the junction kept 5 bases outside the gene matches. This CDR3 is 13 amino acids long. Looked up from germline, CDR1 is MNHEY and CDR2 is SVGAGI. CDR3 sequence (DNA): TGTGCCAGCAGCACGGGACAGATAGAGACCCAGTACTTC. Translation: CASSTGQIETQYF.

The V gene is TRBV27, the J gene TRBJ2-1, with TRBD1 matching over 9 bases. The CDR3 covers 13 residues. V gave up 6 bases and J gave up 10 bases; unmatched junction bases: 7. The germline gives CDR1 MNHEY, CDR2 SMNVEV (reference sequence). The CDR3 nucleotides read TGTGCCAGCAGGGGGACAGGGAAGATCGAGCAGTTCTTC. This gives the protein CASRGTGKIEQFF.

This clone was recorded once. The V gene is TRBV28, the J gene TRBJ1-2; D perhaps matches TRBD1 (5 bases). V was shortened by 1 base and J by 2 bases, with 11 bases between the two germline ends. The CDR3 length is 15 residues. CDR1 is MDHEN, CDR2 SYDVKM, per germline. The CDR3 loop reads CASSLYGPGNYGYTF. CDR3 bases: TGTGCCAGCAGTTTATATGGGCCAGGGAACTATGGCTACACCTTC.

V is TRBV19 and J is TRBJ1-4; no definite D call. The germline V gene has CDR1 LNHDA and CDR2 SQIVND (reference sequence). V was trimmed by 3 bases and J by 5 bases, leaving 13 bases between them. The CDR3 consists of 15 residues. This chain's CDR3 is CASSIYRRSNEKLFF. CDR3 sequence (DNA): TGTGCCAGTAGTATTTACCGGCGGTCCAATGAAAAACTGTTTTTT. The variable domain in full, completed from reference TRBV19 and TRBJ1-4, reads DGGITQSPKYLFRKEGQNVTLSCEQNLNHDAMYWYRQDPGQGLRLIYYSQIVNDFQKGDIAEGYSVSREKKESFPLTVTSAQKNPTAFYLCASSIYRRSNEKLFFGSGTQLSVL.

The chain combines TRBV10-3 with TRBJ2-3, with a tentative D call TRBD1 (7 bases). This CDR3 has 13 residues. Germline-derived CDR1 and CDR2 are ENHRY and SYGVKD. With 9 bases removed from V and 0 bases from J, the gap between germline ends came to 10 bases. The CDR3 here is CAIQGTSTDTQYF. The CDR3 region has the DNA TGTGCCATACAGGGGACTAGCACAGATACGCAGTATTTT.